The present entry profiles one T cell receptor beta chain with its context. Its antigen is not identified. The source of the sample is a study of fetal regulatory T cell absence and autoimmunity. Points from the study as a whole: Compared with cord blood, pancreas showed oligoclonal TCR enrichment, some clones over 80-fold.

The CDR3 runs to 15 residues. The ends lost 1 base at V and 5 bases at J; junction bases unmatched: 7. Germline CDR1 SGHRS, CDR2 YFSETQ. This table comes from immunoSEQ multiplex PCR, and its TCRdb copy is limited to in-frame clones, with some not included. The sample holds some 87,000 clones; less than 80% are singletons and the top ten take roughly 2%. The clonotype originates from a male donor with IPEX syndrome. The specimen was pancreas tissue. The gene calls are TRBV5-1 and TRBJ2-7; 9 bases line up with TRBD2. CDR3 in amino acids: CASSLNLAGLNEQYF. For the CDR3, the DNA is TGCGCCAGCAGCTTGAACCTAGCGGGGCTAAACGAGCAGTACTTC.